This is a list of T cell receptor beta chains from one sample in a study of cytomegalovirus exposure and HLA in healthy donors. The method was immunoSEQ multiplex PCR; TCRdb's version includes in-frame clones alone and lacks a portion of them. The sample includes some 110,000 clones, 65% to 85% of them seen just once. The sequenced material came from PBMCs. These TCRs come from a male donor in good health and CMV-seronegative. Each CDR3 is given without its conserved first and last residue. D genes are given only for firm matches.

d_call,j_call,v_call,cdr3_aa
.,TRBJ1-2,TRBV4-3,ASSQLSPGTTNYGYT
.,TRBJ2-5,TRBV7-2,ASSLGTLRQTQY
TRBD1,TRBJ2-3,TRBV5-6,ASSFRQGATDTQY
.,TRBJ1-1,TRBV5-4,ASSTGNTEAF
TRBD1,TRBJ2-2,TRBV7-9,SSSRPGTGVRRITGELF
TRBD1,TRBJ2-2,TRBV19,ASSLRPGTGVGTGELF
.,TRBJ2-4,TRBV7-2,ASSLGLAKNIQY
TRBD2,TRBJ2-5,TRBV13,ASSARLAPETQY
.,TRBJ2-7,TRBV25-1,ASRPQGSYEQY
TRBD2,TRBJ2-1,TRBV9,ASSVEGLAYNEQF
.,TRBJ2-1,TRBV5-6,ASTLRQGDWNEQF
.,TRBJ2-2,TRBV27,ASSFTHLTGELF
TRBD2,TRBJ2-1,TRBV4-2,ASSQDPGTRSYNEQF
.,TRBJ2-7,TRBV28,ASVGHLSPYEQY
TRBD2,TRBJ2-7,TRBV7-9,ASSSTSREESYEQY
TRBD1,TRBJ1-1,TRBV4-1,ASSQDGTGTEAF
.,TRBJ1-1,TRBV4-3,ARSQDSVPNTEAF
TRBD1,TRBJ2-1,TRBV5-1,ASSSGDRSYNEQF
.,TRBJ2-5,TRBV7-6,ASARKAELDQETQY
TRBD1,TRBJ2-5,TRBV6-5,ASSYSRTGGLGTQY
TRBD2,TRBJ2-7,TRBV9,ASSWTSGRDEQY
TRBD2,TRBJ2-5,TRBV11-2,ASSLEVAGGETQY
.,TRBJ1-1,TRBV7-2,ASSFGVSKFTEAF
.,TRBJ1-1,TRBV1,TSNVQNTEAF
.,TRBJ1-1,TRBV7-2,ASSSYGATEAF
.,TRBJ2-2,TRBV19,ASSISSQGTGELF
.,TRBJ1-1,TRBV7-3,ASSSTGGYTEAF
TRBD1,TRBJ2-1,TRBV6-1,ASSVDRGFYNEQF
.,TRBJ1-1,TRBV7-8,ASSLGKVSFWEEAF
TRBD2,TRBJ2-7,TRBV9,ASSVVGTRDYEQY
TRBD2,TRBJ2-3,TRBV18,ASSPRGLAVDTQY